The rows below give T cell receptor beta chains drawn from one sample of a study. TCRdb passed the RT-PCR reads through MiXCR, listing each CDR3 protein once. The sample lists approximately 720,000 distinct CDR3 sequences; approximately 15% were seen once. The source material was memory CD4+ T cells from blood. Receptors originate from a female donor in good health, serving as a healthy control. Each CDR3 is given with its conserved first and last residue. The D gene is left open where the match is weak. Size tells how often a clone was seen (once, few, many) or the class of an expanded clone, and some rows leave it out.

J gene | clone size | D gene | V gene | CDR3 protein | CDR3 DNA
TRBJ2-1 | NA | NA | TRBV5-1 | CASSPQTSYNEQFF | TGCGCCAGCAGCCCGCAGACCTCCTACAATGAGCAGTTCTTC
TRBJ1-6 | few | NA | TRBV4-1 | CASSPPGASPLHF | TGCGCCAGCAGCCCCCCGGGGGCCTCACCCCTCCACTTT
TRBJ2-3 | NA | TRBD2 | TRBV15 | CATSRDGTSGISTDTQYF | TGTGCCACCAGCAGAGATGGGACTAGCGGGATTAGCACAGATACGCAGTATTTT
TRBJ2-7 | many | TRBD1 | TRBV4-3 | CASSRAGTGLYEQYF | TGCGCCAGCAGCCGAGCCGGGACAGGGCTCTACGAGCAGTACTTC
TRBJ1-1 | few | TRBD1 | TRBV9 | CASSPGQGKNTEAFF | TGTGCCAGCAGCCCAGGACAGGGGAAGAACACTGAAGCTTTCTTT
TRBJ1-1 | NA | NA | TRBV18 | CASSQAAWTEAFF | TGTGCCAGCTCACAGGCCGCGTGGACTGAAGCTTTCTTT
TRBJ2-1 | NA | NA | TRBV2 | CASSEAGTDRSEQFF | TGTGCCAGCAGTGAAGCAGGCACGGACCGGAGTGAGCAGTTCTTC
TRBJ2-3 | NA | TRBD1 | TRBV24-1 | CATSDSGQGVGDTQYF | TGTGCCACCAGTGACTCGGGACAGGGGGTAGGAGATACGCAGTATTTT
TRBJ2-7 | NA | NA | TRBV28 | CASSFRGGSYEQYF | TGTGCCAGCAGTTTCAGGGGGGGCTCCTACGAGCAGTACTTC
TRBJ2-1 | NA | TRBD2 | TRBV12-3/TRBV12-4 | CASSFPAGGSLHEQFF | TGTGCCAGCAGTTTTCCGGCGGGAGGGTCTCTCCATGAGCAGTTCTTC
TRBJ1-1 | NA | NA | TRBV6-5 | CASRKGGWTEAFF | TGTGCCAGCAGGAAGGGGGGGTGGACTGAAGCTTTCTTT
TRBJ1-5 | few | NA | TRBV20-1 | CSARDGGHIYQPQHF | TGCAGTGCTAGAGATGGGGGCCATATCTATCAGCCCCAGCATTTT
TRBJ1-6 | NA | NA | TRBV20-1 | CSAKDYYNSPLHF | TGCAGTGCCAAGGACTACTATAATTCACCCCTCCACTTT
TRBJ1-2 | once | NA | TRBV29-1 | CSSRDISGYTF | TGCAGCTCCCGGGACATAAGTGGCTACACCTTC
TRBJ1-2 | many | NA | TRBV4-3 | CASSQDGILNGYTF | TGCGCCAGCAGCCAAGACGGGATTCTTAACGGCTACACCTTC
TRBJ2-7 | few | TRBD2 | TRBV7-2 | CASSFSGTNPTEQYF | TGTGCCAGCAGCTTTAGCGGGACAAACCCCACCGAGCAGTACTTC
TRBJ1-2 | few | NA | TRBV3-1 | CASSQVGQTNYGYTF | TGTGCCAGCAGCCAAGTGGGACAAACTAACTATGGCTACACCTTC
TRBJ2-5 | NA | NA | TRBV18 | CASSPRGGSRVETQYF | TGTGCCAGCTCACCACGTGGAGGCTCCCGGGTGGAGACCCAGTACTTC
TRBJ1-4 | NA | NA | TRBV29-1 | CSGNLGEKLFF | TGCAGCGGAAACCTGGGGGAAAAACTGTTTTTT
TRBJ1-1 | many | NA | TRBV15 | CATSTAETEAFF | TGTGCCACCAGCACGGCAGAGACCGAAGCTTTCTTT
TRBJ2-7 | NA | TRBD2 | TRBV7-7 | CASSSGLAGDKQYF | TGTGCCAGCAGCTCGGGACTAGCAGGGGATAAGCAGTACTTC
TRBJ2-1 | NA | NA | TRBV5-1 | CASSLDRATNGDEQFF | TGCGCCAGCAGCTTGGATCGGGCGACCAATGGAGATGAGCAGTTCTTC
TRBJ2-5 | NA | NA | TRBV2 | CASSKEATQETQYF | TGTGCCAGCAGCAAAGAGGCCACTCAAGAGACCCAGTACTTC
TRBJ1-4 | few | NA | TRBV12-3/TRBV12-4 | CASSSARGKVEKLFF | TGTGCCAGCAGTTCCGCGAGGGGGAAGGTTGAAAAACTGTTTTTT
TRBJ2-5 | few | TRBD1 | TRBV19 | CASRHSGTGKETQYF | TGTGCCAGCAGACACTCCGGGACAGGGAAAGAGACCCAGTACTTC
TRBJ2-1 | few | TRBD1 | TRBV20-1 | CSAGNPTLGQGMNEQFF | TGCAGTGCTGGCAACCCCACACTAGGACAGGGCATGAATGAGCAGTTCTTC
TRBJ1-2 | few | NA | TRBV28 | CASSLYQAGGEKGYTF | TGTGCCAGCAGTCTCTATCAGGCCGGGGGCGAAAAGGGCTACACCTTC
TRBJ2-7 | few | TRBD2 | TRBV20-1 | CSARGAGSGIVSHEQYF | TGCAGTGCTAGAGGGGCGGGTAGCGGGATAGTATCCCACGAGCAGTACTTC
TRBJ1-1 | NA | NA | TRBV18 | CASSPLLLKDTEAFF | TGTGCCAGCTCACCACTTCTTCTCAAGGACACTGAAGCTTTCTTT
TRBJ2-1 | few | NA | TRBV5-4 | CAGGRANGYNEQFF | TGTGCCGGCGGACGGGCAAACGGCTACAATGAGCAGTTCTTC
TRBJ2-1 | few | TRBD2 | TRBV20-1 | CSASPAGGYNEQFF | TGCAGTGCTAGCCCAGCGGGGGGGTACAATGAGCAGTTCTTC
TRBJ1-1 | many | TRBD1 | TRBV7-9 | CASGSGTGISTEAFF | TGTGCCAGCGGATCCGGGACAGGGATAAGTACTGAAGCTTTCTTT
TRBJ2-1 | NA | TRBD2 | TRBV7-2 | CASSLGSTSGSNEQFF | TGTGCCAGCAGCTTAGGTTCGACTAGCGGAAGCAATGAGCAGTTCTTC
TRBJ1-5 | NA | NA | TRBV20-1 | CSASRAISNQPQHF | TGCAGTGCTAGTCGAGCGATTAGCAATCAGCCCCAGCATTTT
TRBJ1-1 | NA | NA | TRBV12-3/TRBV12-4 | CASSWSGINTEAFF | TGTGCCAGCAGTTGGTCTGGGATTAACACTGAAGCTTTCTTT
TRBJ2-5 | many | NA | TRBV5-1 | CASSLVPASQETQYF | TGCGCCAGCAGCTTGGTGCCAGCCTCACAAGAGACCCAGTACTTC
TRBJ2-7 | NA | NA | TRBV5-6 | CASSLGRGVEQYF | TGTGCCAGCAGCTTAGGCAGGGGAGTTGAGCAGTACTTC
TRBJ2-7 | few | NA | TRBV27 | CASSGRSRAGTYEQYF | TGTGCCAGCAGCGGCCGCTCTCGAGCGGGCACCTACGAGCAGTACTTC
TRBJ1-5 | NA | NA | TRBV12-3/TRBV12-4 | CASSREGGQPQHF | TGTGCCAGCAGTAGGGAGGGAGGTCAGCCCCAGCATTTT
TRBJ2-7 | once | NA | TRBV18 | CASSLMRLPEGEQYF | TGTGCCAGCTCACTTATGCGGCTTCCAGAGGGCGAGCAGTACTTC
TRBJ2-6 | NA | TRBD1 | TRBV28 | CASSLPMGQGFSGANVLTF | TGTGCCAGCAGTTTACCGATGGGACAGGGCTTCTCTGGGGCCAACGTCCTGACTTTC
TRBJ1-2 | few | NA | TRBV2 | CASRSEANYGYTF | TGTGCCAGCAGGAGTGAAGCAAACTATGGCTACACCTTC
TRBJ1-2 | few | NA | TRBV5-1 | CASSLGYSVDGYTF | TGCGCCAGCAGCTTGGGTTACAGCGTCGATGGCTACACCTTC
TRBJ2-1 | few | TRBD2 | TRBV27 | CASSLSGLAGEYEQFF | TGTGCCAGCAGTTTATCAGGTCTAGCGGGAGAGTATGAGCAGTTCTTC